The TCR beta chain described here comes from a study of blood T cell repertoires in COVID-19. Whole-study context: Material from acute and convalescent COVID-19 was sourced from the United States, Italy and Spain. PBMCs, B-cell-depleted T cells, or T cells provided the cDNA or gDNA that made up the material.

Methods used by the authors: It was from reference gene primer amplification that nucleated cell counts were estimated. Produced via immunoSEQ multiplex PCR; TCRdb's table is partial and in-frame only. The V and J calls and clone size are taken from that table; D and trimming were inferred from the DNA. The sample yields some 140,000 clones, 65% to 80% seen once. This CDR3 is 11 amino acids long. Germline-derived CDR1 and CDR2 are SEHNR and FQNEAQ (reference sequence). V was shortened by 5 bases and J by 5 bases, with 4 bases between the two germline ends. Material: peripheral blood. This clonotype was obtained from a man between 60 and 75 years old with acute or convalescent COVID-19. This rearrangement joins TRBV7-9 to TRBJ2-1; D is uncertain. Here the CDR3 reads CASSTDNEQFF. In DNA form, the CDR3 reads TGTGCCAGCAGCACGGACAATGAGCAGTTCTTC.